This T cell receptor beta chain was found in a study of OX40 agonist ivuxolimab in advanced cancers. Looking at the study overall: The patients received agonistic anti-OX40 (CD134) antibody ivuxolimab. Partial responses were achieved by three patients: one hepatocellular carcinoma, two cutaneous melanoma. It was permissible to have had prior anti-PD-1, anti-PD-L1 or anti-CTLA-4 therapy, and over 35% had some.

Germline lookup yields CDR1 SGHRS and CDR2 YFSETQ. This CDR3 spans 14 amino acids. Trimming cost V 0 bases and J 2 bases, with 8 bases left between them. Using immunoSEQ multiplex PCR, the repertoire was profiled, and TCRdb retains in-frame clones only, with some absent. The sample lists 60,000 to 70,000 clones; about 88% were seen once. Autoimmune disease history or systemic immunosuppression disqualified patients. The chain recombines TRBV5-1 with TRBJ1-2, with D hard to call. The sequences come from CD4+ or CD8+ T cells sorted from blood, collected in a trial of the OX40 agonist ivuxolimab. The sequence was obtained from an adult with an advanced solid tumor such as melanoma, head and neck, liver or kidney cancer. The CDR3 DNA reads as TGCGCCAGCAGCTTGGGCAGGTCCAACTATGGCTACACCTTC. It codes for CASSLGRSNYGYTF.